Following are 2 T cell receptor beta chains from one sample sequenced in a study of radiation and T cells in renal cell carcinoma (dated by TCRdb to 2018 to 2021). The meaning of the sample's time point label: blood 4 weeks post-SBRT, at nephrectomy. Explained via the paper, the treatment or condition label denotes: 15 Gy SBRT to primary tumor, nephrectomy 4 weeks later. Libraries were built with the immunoSEQ multiplex PCR assay. In its TCRdb copy, this immuneACCESS table keeps in-frame sequences only and misses some clones. Where compared with another copy, unresolved V genes explain less than half of these, and the others have no known cause. Present in this sample are around 95,000 clones, approximately 82% of which were seen just once. The top ten clones comprise approximately 7.3% of the sample. The sequences come from blood, collected from a patient whose treatment included radiotherapy and nephrectomy. These receptors were obtained from a man between 60 and 75 years old with renal cell carcinoma.

The rearrangement uses TRBV12-5 and TRBJ2-3; D is possibly TRBD2 (5 bases). Germline assignment: CDR1 LGHNT and CDR2 FRNRAP. CDR3 length: 14 amino acids. Between the trimmed V and J ends, which lost 7 bases and 3 bases, there was a span of 14 bases. As DNA, the CDR3 is TGTGCTAGTGCCCTCTCCCGGGGAACAGATACGCAGTATTTT. It is translated as CASALSRGTDTQYF. The whole variable domain, remainder taken from reference TRBV12-5 and TRBJ2-3, is DARVTQTPRHKVTEMGQEVTMRCQPILGHNTVFWYRQTMMQGLELLAYFRNRAPLDDSGMPKDRFSAEMPDATLATLKIQPSEPRDSAVYFCASALSRGTDTQYFGPGTRLTVL.

This clone was counted only a few times. V is TRBV19 and J is TRBJ1-2; 7 positions agree with TRBD1. The CDR3 has 20 amino acids. V lost 6 bases to trimming and J lost 4 bases; unmatched junction nucleotides: 26. The germline V gene encodes CDR1 LNHDA and CDR2 SQIVND (reference sequence). DNA of the CDR3: TGTGCCAGTAGATTACGAACAGGGGTTTGGCTCCCAAAGTTTCGCTATGGCTACACCTTC. Its translation: CASRLRTGVWLPKFRYGYTF.